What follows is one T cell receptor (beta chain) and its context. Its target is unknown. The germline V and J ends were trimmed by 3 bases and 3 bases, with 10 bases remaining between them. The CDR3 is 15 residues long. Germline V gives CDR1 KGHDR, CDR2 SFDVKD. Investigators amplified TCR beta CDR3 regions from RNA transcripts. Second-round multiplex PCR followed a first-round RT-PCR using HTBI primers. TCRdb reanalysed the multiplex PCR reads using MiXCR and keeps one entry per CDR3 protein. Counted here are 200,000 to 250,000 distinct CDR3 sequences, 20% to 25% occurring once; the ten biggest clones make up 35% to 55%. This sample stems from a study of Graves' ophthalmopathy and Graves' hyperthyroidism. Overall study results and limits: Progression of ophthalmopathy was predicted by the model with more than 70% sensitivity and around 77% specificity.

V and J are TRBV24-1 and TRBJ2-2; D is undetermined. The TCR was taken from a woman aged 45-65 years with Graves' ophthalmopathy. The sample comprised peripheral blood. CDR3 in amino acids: CATSDARSYTGELFF. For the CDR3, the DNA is TGTGCCACCAGTGATGCCCGAAGTTACACCGGGGAGCTGTTTTTT.